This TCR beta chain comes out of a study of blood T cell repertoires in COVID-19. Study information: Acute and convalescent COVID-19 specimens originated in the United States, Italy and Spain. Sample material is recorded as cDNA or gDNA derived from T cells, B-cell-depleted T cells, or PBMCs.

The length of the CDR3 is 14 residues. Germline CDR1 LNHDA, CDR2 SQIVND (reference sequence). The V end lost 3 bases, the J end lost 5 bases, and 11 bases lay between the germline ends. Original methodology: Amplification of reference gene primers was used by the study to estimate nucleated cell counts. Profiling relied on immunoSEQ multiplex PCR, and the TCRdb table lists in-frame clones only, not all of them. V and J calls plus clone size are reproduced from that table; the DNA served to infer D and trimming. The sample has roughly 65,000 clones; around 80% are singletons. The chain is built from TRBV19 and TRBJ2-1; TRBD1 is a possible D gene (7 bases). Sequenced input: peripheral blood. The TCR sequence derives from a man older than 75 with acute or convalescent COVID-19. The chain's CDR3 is CASSMAGGNNEQFF. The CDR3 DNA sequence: TGTGCCAGTAGTATGGCAGGGGGGAACAATGAGCAGTTCTTC.